This TCR beta chain was identified during a study of Ad26.COV2.S vaccination and SARS-CoV-2 variants. Treatment denoted: 19 received Ad26.COV2.S at low or high dose, single or two shots; five or six received placebo; per-sample allocation not given. Material that was analyzed had been drawn on day 63 after the first vaccine or placebo injection. Immunization relied on an Ad26 vector, which expressed Wuhan-strain SARS-CoV-2 spike. Germline-derived CDR1 and CDR2 are SGHNT and YYREEE (reference sequence). The CDR3 contains 17 residues. V gave up 3 bases and J gave up 5 bases; unmatched junction bases: 13. TCRdb's copy holds only in-frame clones and misses some; the assay was immunoSEQ multiplex PCR. The table lists fewer than 300,000 clones, approximately 89% of them singletons. As regards this clone: Its antigen is unidentified.

Study-wide results and caveats: Reports say spike-specific CD8+ and CD4+ T cell responses covered substantial breadth after vaccination. TCR breadth and depth analyses may have underestimated total T cell responses.

The receptor was derived from a person aged 18-65 years who received the Ad26.COV2.S COVID-19 vaccine or a placebo. The sample here was peripheral blood, taken in a trial of Ad26.COV2.S vaccine versus placebo. J is TRBJ2-7 and V is TRBV5-4; 11 bases agree with TRBD2. This CDR3 is CASSSGASGRIWDEQYF. CDR3 in DNA: TGTGCCAGCAGCTCGGGGGCTAGCGGGAGGATTTGGGACGAGCAGTACTTC.